Presented here are 2 T cell receptor beta chains from one specimen sequenced in a study of OX40 agonist ivuxolimab in advanced cancers. The assay was immunoSEQ multiplex PCR, and TCRdb's table has in-frame clones only and misses some. There are about 60,000 clones in the sample; approximately 86% occur only once, and 0.55% lies in the top ten. The material sequenced was CD4+ or CD8+ T cells sorted from blood, taken in a trial of the OX40 agonist ivuxolimab. These receptors came from an adult with an advanced solid tumor such as melanoma, head and neck, liver or kidney cancer.

This chain uses TRBV5-1 with TRBJ2-1; 11 bases align to TRBD2. Unmatched junction bases numbered 9, after V lost 0 bases and J lost 7 bases. Germline CDR1 is SGHRS and CDR2 is YFSETQ. The CDR3 has 17 amino acids. The CDR3: CASSLGLTSGVINEQFF. Written as DNA, the CDR3 is TGCGCCAGCAGCTTGGGGCTGACTAGCGGGGTGATAAATGAGCAGTTCTTC.

This clone has only a few counts. The chain carries TRBV21-1 and TRBJ1-1. TRBV21-1 is designated a pseudogene. The CDR3 loop spans 13 amino acids. CDR3 residues: CASSKERNTEAFF. CDR3 nucleotides: TGTGCCAGCAGCAAAGAGCGGAACACTGAAGCTTTCTTT.